This is a list of T cell receptor beta chains from one sample in a study of blood T cell repertoires in COVID-19. The protocol was immunoSEQ multiplex PCR, while the TCRdb copy is restricted to in-frame clones and leaves out a portion. The data hold about 360,000 clones, with approximately 77% observed a single time. The sequenced material came from peripheral blood. Receptors originate from a human donor with acute or convalescent COVID-19. The donor label of this sample is uncertain. Both conserved end residues are part of each CDR3. The D gene is left open where the match is weak. Clone size is given for some rows only: seen once, a few or many times, or a class if the clone is expanded.

V	J	D	size	CDR3	DNA
TRBV5-6	TRBJ2-7	TRBD1	.	CASSLDRGDEQYF	TGTGCCAGCAGCCTCGACAGGGGAGACGAGCAGTACTTC
TRBV11-2	TRBJ1-4	.	many	CASSLKPPNWLFF	TGTGCCAGCAGCTTAAAGCCTCCCAATTGGCTGTTTTTT
TRBV11-2	TRBJ2-3	.	.	CASSLGEGRRTDTQYF	TGTGCCAGCAGCTTAGGTGAAGGCAGGCGCACAGATACGCAGTATTTT
TRBV19	TRBJ1-3	.	.	CASSAQGLSSGNTIYF	TGTGCCAGTAGTGCACAGGGTTTGTCCTCTGGAAACACCATATATTTT
TRBV30	TRBJ1-4	.	.	CAWSRGGHEKLFF	TGTGCCTGGAGTAGGGGGGGGCATGAAAAACTGTTTTTT
TRBV7-9	TRBJ2-1	TRBD1	.	CASSGTGTGGDEQFF	TGTGCCAGCAGCGGGACCGGGACAGGGGGTGATGAGCAGTTCTTC
TRBV27	TRBJ1-1	.	.	CASRFAGEFLTEAFF	TGTGCCAGCAGGTTTGCGGGAGAATTCTTGACTGAAGCTTTCTTT
TRBV9	TRBJ1-2	TRBD1	.	CASSVVTGQGLGGYTF	TGTGCCAGCAGCGTAGTAACGGGACAGGGGTTAGGAGGCTACACCTTC
TRBV2	TRBJ1-6	TRBD1	.	CATGTGYSPLHF	TGTGCCACCGGGACAGGGTATTCACCCCTCCACTTT
TRBV6-5	TRBJ1-3	TRBD1	once	CASSSDRGPGNTIYF	TGTGCCAGCAGCAGCGACAGGGGACCTGGAAACACCATATATTTT
TRBV20-1	TRBJ2-7	TRBD2	.	CSASGGVAGLALTYEQYF	TGCAGTGCTAGTGGGGGGGTTGCGGGACTAGCGCTTACCTACGAGCAGTACTTC
TRBV27	TRBJ2-3	TRBD2	.	CASRWTSGTDTQYF	TGTGCCAGCAGATGGACTAGCGGGACAGATACGCAGTATTTT
TRBV12-5	TRBJ1-1	TRBD1	.	CASGLSPENRGTEAFF	TGTGCTAGTGGTTTGTCCCCCGAGAACAGGGGCACTGAAGCTTTCTTT
TRBV30	TRBJ1-5	.	.	CAWSGGSSNQPQHF	TGTGCCTGGAGTGGAGGCAGTAGCAATCAGCCCCAGCATTTT
TRBV7-2	TRBJ1-6	.	.	CASSFTGYNSPLHF	TGTGCCAGCAGCTTTACGGGGTATAATTCACCCCTCCACTTT
TRBV2	TRBJ2-3	TRBD1	.	CASSSTGGSMTDTQYF	TGTGCCAGCAGTAGTACAGGGGGAAGTATGACAGATACGCAGTATTTT
TRBV6-1	TRBJ1-5	.	.	CASSEARQGVWAQHF	TGTGCCAGCAGTGAAGCACGGCAGGGTGTTTGGGCCCAGCATTTT
TRBV7-9	TRBJ2-1	.	.	CASSSQPGGFPGNEQFF	TGTGCCAGCAGCTCCCAACCTGGCGGGTTTCCCGGCAATGAGCAGTTCTTC
TRBV30	TRBJ1-2	.	.	CAWSPPGTFYGYTF	TGTGCCTGGAGTCCGCCCGGGACATTCTATGGCTACACCTTC
TRBV6-5	TRBJ2-7	TRBD2	.	CASTGTSVYEQYF	TGTGCCAGCACCGGGACTAGCGTCTACGAGCAGTACTTC
TRBV18	TRBJ2-5	TRBD2	few	CASSPNLSGGKETQYF	TGTGCCAGCTCACCAAACCTATCCGGGGGGAAAGAGACCCAGTACTTC
TRBV28	TRBJ2-5	TRBD2	.	CASSLTGSGKTQYF	TGTGCCAGCAGTTTAACGGGGAGCGGGAAGACCCAGTACTTC
TRBV11-2	TRBJ1-2	TRBD1	.	CASSFGQGASGYTF	TGTGCCAGCAGCTTCGGACAGGGGGCGTCTGGCTACACCTTC
TRBV27	TRBJ1-2	.	.	CASTSLRVGYGYTF	TGTGCCAGCACCAGCCTCAGGGTCGGCTATGGCTACACCTTC
TRBV5-1	TRBJ1-1	.	once	CASSRDSLNTEAFF	TGCGCCAGCAGCCGAGACAGCTTGAACACTGAAGCTTTCTTT
TRBV27	TRBJ1-1	TRBD1	.	CASSLRGRGLTEAFF	TGTGCCAGCAGTTTAAGGGGCAGGGGGCTAACTGAAGCTTTCTTT
TRBV28	TRBJ1-2	.	few	CASSSPQGRWGYGYTF	TGTGCCAGCAGTTCACCTCAGGGCCGTTGGGGCTATGGCTACACCTTC
TRBV6-5	TRBJ2-3	TRBD1	.	CASHRGGGSDTQYF	TGTGCCAGCCATCGAGGGGGCGGATCAGATACGCAGTATTTT
TRBV19	TRBJ2-7	.	.	CASSPSREQYF	TGTGCCAGTAGTCCGAGCCGCGAGCAGTACTTC
TRBV5-1	TRBJ2-2	.	few	CASSRQKNTGELFF	TGCGCCAGCAGCCGACAGAAGAACACCGGGGAGCTGTTTTTT
TRBV12-3/TRBV12-4	TRBJ1-1	.	once	CASSLNSEAFF	TGTGCCAGCAGTTTGAACTCTGAAGCTTTCTTT
TRBV6-2/TRBV6-3	TRBJ2-3	TRBD2	.	CASSPTSRRYTQYF	TGTGCCAGCAGTCCGACTAGCAGGAGATATACGCAGTATTTT
TRBV10-2	TRBJ2-5	.	once	CASSVSEVQETQYF	TGCGCCAGCAGTGTTTCTGAGGTCCAAGAGACCCAGTACTTC
TRBV19	TRBJ1-1	.	.	CASSIDRKGFGTEAFF	TGTGCCAGTAGTATAGACAGGAAGGGGTTCGGAACTGAAGCTTTCTTT
TRBV19	TRBJ2-2	TRBD2	.	CASSAPGLAGALNTGELFF	TGTGCCAGTAGTGCGCCGGGACTAGCGGGGGCCTTGAACACCGGGGAGCTGTTTTTT
TRBV5-4	TRBJ1-1	TRBD1	.	CASSVNRGRGTEAFF	TGTGCCAGCAGCGTAAACAGGGGGCGCGGTACTGAAGCTTTCTTT
TRBV5-4	TRBJ1-2	TRBD1	few	CASSRPGQGSYGYTF	TGTGCCAGCAGCCGACCGGGACAGGGAAGTTATGGCTACACCTTC
TRBV2	TRBJ2-1	.	.	CASSEVASRGASYNEQFF	TGTGCCAGCAGTGAAGTGGCTTCTCGGGGAGCCTCCTACAATGAGCAGTTCTTC
TRBV28	TRBJ1-2	.	.	CASRLTAYGYTF	TGTGCCAGCAGACTTACAGCTTATGGCTACACCTTC
TRBV7-9	TRBJ1-6	.	.	CASTANNSPLHF	TGTGCCAGCACCGCTAATAATTCACCCCTCCACTTT
TRBV7-2	TRBJ1-1	.	.	CASSLWGSVNTEAFF	TGTGCCAGCAGCTTATGGGGCAGCGTGAACACTGAAGCTTTCTTT
TRBV6-5	TRBJ1-1	.	.	CASRPVGANTEAFF	TGTGCCAGCAGACCCGTAGGGGCGAACACTGAAGCTTTCTTT
TRBV9	TRBJ2-2	.	.	CASSGPGLRGLGELFF	TGTGCCAGCAGCGGCCCGGGACTCCGCGGGTTGGGGGAGCTGTTTTTT
TRBV5-1	TRBJ2-5	TRBD1	.	CASSPTAGGFGETQYF	TGCGCCAGCAGCCCCACAGCAGGGGGTTTCGGGGAGACCCAGTACTTC
TRBV28	TRBJ1-4	.	.	CASRLSVGELFF	TGTGCCAGCAGGCTGAGTGTAGGGGAACTGTTTTTT
TRBV3-1/TRBV3-2	TRBJ1-2	.	.	CASSRQGTYGYTF	TGTGCCAGCAGCCGTCAGGGGACCTATGGCTACACCTTC
TRBV28	TRBJ2-1	TRBD2	.	CASRVPSGGALSNEQFF	TGTGCCAGCAGAGTCCCTAGCGGGGGGGCCCTATCCAATGAGCAGTTCTTC
TRBV30	TRBJ2-7	.	.	CAWSRGTYEQYF	TGTGCCTGGAGCCGGGGGACCTACGAGCAGTACTTC
TRBV27	TRBJ2-1	TRBD2	once	CASRHNGLAGGEYNEQFF	TGTGCCAGCAGGCACAACGGACTAGCGGGGGGGGAGTACAATGAGCAGTTCTTC